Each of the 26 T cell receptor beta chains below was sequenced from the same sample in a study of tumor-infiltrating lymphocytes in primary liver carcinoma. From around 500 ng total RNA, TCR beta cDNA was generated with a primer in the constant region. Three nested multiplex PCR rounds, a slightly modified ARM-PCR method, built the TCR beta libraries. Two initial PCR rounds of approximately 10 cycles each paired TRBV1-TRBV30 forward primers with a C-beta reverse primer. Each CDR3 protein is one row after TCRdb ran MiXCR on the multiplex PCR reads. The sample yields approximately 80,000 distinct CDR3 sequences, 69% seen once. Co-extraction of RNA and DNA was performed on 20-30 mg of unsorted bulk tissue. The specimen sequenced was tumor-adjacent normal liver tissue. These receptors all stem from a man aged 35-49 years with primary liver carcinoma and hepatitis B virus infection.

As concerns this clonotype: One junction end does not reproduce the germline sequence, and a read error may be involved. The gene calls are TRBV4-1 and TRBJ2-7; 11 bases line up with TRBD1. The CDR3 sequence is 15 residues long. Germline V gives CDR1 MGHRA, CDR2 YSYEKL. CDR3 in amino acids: CVSSHGWTGGDEQYF. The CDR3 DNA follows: TGCGTCAGCAGCCATGGTTGGACAGGGGGCGACGAGCAGTACTTC.

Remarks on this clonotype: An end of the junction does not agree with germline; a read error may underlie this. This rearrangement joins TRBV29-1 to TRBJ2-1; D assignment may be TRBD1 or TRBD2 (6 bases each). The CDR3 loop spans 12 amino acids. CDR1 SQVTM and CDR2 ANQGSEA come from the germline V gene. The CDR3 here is CTGTGGYYEQFF. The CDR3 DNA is TGCACCGGGACTGGGGGCTACTATGAGCAGTTCTTC.

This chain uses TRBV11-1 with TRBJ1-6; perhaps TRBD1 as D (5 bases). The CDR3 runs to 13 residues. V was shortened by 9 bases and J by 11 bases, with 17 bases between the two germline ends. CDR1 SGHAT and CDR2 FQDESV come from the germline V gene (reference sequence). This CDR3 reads CARSRTLVPPLHF. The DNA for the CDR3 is TGTGCCAGGAGCCGGACACTGGTTCCACCCCTCCACTTT.

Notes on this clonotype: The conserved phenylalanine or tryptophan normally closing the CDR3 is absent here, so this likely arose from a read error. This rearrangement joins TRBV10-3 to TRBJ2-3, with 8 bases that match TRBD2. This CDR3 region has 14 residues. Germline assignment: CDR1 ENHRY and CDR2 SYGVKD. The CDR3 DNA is TGTGCCATCATTGAGCCGGGAGGGGAGGGTACGCAGTATTAT. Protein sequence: CAIIEPGGEGTQYY.

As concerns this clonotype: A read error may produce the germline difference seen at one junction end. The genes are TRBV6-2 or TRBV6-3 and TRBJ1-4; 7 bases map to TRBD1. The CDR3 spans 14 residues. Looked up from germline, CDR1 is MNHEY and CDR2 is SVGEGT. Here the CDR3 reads CASSLRQGNEKPFF. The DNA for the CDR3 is TGCGCCAGCAGTTTACGACAGGGAAATGAAAAACCGTTTTTT.

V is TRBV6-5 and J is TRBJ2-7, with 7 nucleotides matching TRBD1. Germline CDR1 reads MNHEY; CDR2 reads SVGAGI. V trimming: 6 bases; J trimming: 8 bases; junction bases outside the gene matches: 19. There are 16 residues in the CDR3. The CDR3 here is CASRPGQAASSYKQYF. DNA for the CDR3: TGTGCCAGCAGGCCCGGACAGGCTGCATCCTCTTACAAGCAGTACTTC.

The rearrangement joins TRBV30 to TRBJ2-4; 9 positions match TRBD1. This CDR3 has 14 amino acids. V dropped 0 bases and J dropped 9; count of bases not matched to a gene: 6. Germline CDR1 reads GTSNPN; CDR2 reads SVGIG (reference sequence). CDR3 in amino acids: CAWSVLGTGIIQYF. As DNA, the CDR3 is TGTGCCTGGAGTGTACTCGGGACAGGGATCATTCAGTACTTC.

The CDR3 here is CASSRASAQSYEQYF. The CDR3 DNA sequence: TGTGCCAGCAGTCGGGCTAGCGCCCAATCCTACGAGCAGTACTTC. The rearrangement links TRBV11-2 to TRBJ2-7; D is perhaps TRBD2 (6 bases). The length of the CDR3 is 15 residues. The V end was cut by 6 bases, the J end by 1 base, with 16 bases between. Germline values: CDR1 SGHAT, CDR2 FQNNGV.

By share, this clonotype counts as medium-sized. CDR3 DNA sequence: TGCGCCAGCAGCCAAGACCGCGGGGGATTAGAAGCTTTCTTT. Translating it yields CASSQDRGGLEAFF. The rearrangement links TRBV4-1 to TRBJ1-1; D possibly corresponds to TRBD1 (5 bases). Per the germline V gene, CDR1 is MGHRA and CDR2 is YSYEKL. Trimming removed 0 bases at V and 8 bases at J, with 13 bases between. This CDR3 region has 14 residues.

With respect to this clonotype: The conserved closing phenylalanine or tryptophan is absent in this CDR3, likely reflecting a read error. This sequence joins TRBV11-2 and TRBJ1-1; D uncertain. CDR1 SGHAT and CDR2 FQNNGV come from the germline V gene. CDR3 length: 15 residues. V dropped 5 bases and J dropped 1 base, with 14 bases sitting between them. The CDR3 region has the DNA TGTGCCAGCAGCCCGCGCGTAGGGTGGAACACTGAAGCTTTCTCA. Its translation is CASSPRVGWNTEAFS.

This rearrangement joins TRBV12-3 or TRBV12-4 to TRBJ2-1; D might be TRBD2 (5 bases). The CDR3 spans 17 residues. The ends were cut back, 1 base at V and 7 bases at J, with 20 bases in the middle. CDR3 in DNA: TGTGCCAGCAGTTTAGTAGGGTATGGATTCGGAGGTAATGAGCAGTTCTTC. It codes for CASSLVGYGFGGNEQFF.

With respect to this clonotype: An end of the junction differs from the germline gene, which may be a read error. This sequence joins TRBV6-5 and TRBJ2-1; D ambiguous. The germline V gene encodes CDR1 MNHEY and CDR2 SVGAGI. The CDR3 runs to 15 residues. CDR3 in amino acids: CATRERRCSYNGQFF. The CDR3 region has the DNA TGTGCCACCCGAGAACGCCGGTGCTCCTACAATGGGCAGTTCTTC.

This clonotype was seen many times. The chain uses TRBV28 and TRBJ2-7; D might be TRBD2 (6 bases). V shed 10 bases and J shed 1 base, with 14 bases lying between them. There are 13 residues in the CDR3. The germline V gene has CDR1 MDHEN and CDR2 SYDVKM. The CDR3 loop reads CATYSGGSYEQYF. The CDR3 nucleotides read TGTGCCACCTACTCCGGAGGGTCCTACGAGCAGTACTTC.

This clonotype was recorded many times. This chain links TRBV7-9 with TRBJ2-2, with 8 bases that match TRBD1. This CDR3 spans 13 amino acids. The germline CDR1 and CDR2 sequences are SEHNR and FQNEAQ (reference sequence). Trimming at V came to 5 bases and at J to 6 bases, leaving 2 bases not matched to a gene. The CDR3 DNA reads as TGTGCCAGCAGCCACAGGGGGGCCGGGGAGCTGTTTTTT. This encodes CASSHRGAGELFF.

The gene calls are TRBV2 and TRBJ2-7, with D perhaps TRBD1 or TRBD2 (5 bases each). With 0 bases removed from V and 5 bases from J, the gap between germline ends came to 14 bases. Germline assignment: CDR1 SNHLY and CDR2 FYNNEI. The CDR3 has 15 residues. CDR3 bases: TGTGCCAGCAGTGAAGCTGCGTTAGGGGACGACGAGCAGTACTTC. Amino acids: CASSEAALGDDEQYF.

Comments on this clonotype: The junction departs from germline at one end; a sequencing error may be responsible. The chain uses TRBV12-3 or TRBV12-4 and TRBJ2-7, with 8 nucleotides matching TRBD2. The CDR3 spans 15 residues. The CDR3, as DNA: TGTGCCGGCAGTTTAGTTAGCGGGGCCAACTACGAGCAGTACTTC. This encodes CAGSLVSGANYEQYF.

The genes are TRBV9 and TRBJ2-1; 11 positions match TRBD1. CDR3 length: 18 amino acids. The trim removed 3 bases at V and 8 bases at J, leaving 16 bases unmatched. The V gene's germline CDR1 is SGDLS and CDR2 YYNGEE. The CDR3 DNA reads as TGTGCCAGCAGCGCCCCTATAGGGACAGGGGGTCCCATATATGAGCAGTTCTTC. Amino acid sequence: CASSAPIGTGGPIYEQFF. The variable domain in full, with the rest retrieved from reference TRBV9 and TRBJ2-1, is DSGVTQTPKHLITATGQRVTLRCSPRSGDLSVYWYQQSLDQGLQFLIQYYNGEERAKGNILERFSAQQFPDLHSELNLSSLELGDSALYFCASSAPIGTGGPIYEQFFGPGTRLTVL.

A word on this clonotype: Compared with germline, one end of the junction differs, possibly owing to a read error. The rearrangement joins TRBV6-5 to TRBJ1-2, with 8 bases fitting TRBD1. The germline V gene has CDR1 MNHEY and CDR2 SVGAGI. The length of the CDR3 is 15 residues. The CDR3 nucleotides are TGTGCCAGCAGATACTCTACAGGGGGAATATTTGTCTACACCTTC. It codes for CASRYSTGGIFVYTF.

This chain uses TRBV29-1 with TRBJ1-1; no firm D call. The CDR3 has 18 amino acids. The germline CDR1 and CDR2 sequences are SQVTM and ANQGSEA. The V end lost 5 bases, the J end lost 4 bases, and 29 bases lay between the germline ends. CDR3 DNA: TGCAGCGTTTACGGATTTGACTGGGATCCGTTGTTAGGCACTGAAGCTTTCTTT. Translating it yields CSVYGFDWDPLLGTEAFF. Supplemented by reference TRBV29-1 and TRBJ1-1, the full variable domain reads SAVISQKPSRDICQRGTSLTIQCQVDSQVTMMFWYRQQPGQSLTLIATANQGSEATYESGFVIDKFPISRPNLTFSTLTVSNMSPEDSSIYLCSVYGFDWDPLLGTEAFFGQGTRLTVV.

The CDR3 reads CSVRGVEREIYEQYF. For the CDR3, the DNA is TGCAGCGTCCGGGGGGTGGAGAGGGAAATCTACGAGCAGTACTTC. The chain employs TRBV29-1 and TRBJ2-7, with TRBD2 identical over 7 bases. The V and J ends lost 6 bases and 3 bases, in that order; junction bases with no gene match: 14. Germline V gene lookup returns CDR1 SQVTM and CDR2 ANQGSEA. The CDR3 is 15 residues long.

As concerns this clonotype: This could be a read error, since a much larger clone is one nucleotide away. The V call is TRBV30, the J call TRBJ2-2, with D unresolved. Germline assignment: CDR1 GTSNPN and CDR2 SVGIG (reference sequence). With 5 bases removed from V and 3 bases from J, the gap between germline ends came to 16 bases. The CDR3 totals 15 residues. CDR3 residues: CAWGGRELHTGELFF. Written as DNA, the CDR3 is TGTGCCTGGGGCGGAAGGGAACTCCACACCGGGGAGCTGTTTTTT.

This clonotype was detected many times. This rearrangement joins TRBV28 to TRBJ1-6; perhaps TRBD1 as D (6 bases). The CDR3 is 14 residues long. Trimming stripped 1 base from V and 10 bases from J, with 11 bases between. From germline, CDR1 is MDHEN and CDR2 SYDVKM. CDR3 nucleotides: TGTGCCAGCAGTTTATCCGGGGGCCGGTCACCCCTCCACTTT. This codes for CASSLSGGRSPLHF.

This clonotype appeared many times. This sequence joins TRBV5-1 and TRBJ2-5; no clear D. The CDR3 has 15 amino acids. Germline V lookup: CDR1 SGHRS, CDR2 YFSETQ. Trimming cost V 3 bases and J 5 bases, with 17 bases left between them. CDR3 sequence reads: CASSSPLQQLETQYF. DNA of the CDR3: TGCGCCAGCAGCTCACCATTACAGCAATTGGAGACCCAGTACTTC.

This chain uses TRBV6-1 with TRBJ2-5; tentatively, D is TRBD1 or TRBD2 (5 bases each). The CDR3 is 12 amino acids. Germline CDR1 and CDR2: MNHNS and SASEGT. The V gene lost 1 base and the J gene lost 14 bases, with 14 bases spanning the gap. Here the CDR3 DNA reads TGTGCCAGCAGTGAAGAGAGACAACGGGGCTACTTC. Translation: CASSEERQRGYF.

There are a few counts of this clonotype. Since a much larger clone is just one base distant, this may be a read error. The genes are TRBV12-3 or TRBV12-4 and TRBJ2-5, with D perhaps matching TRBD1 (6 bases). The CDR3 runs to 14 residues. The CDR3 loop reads CDSSSNREQETQYF. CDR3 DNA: TGTGACAGCAGTTCCAACAGGGAACAAGAGACCCAGTACTTC.

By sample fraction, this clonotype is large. Here the CDR3 DNA reads TGTGCCAGCAGCCAAACTCCTGGCGGGGGGAAAGAGACCCAGTACTTC. This sequence encodes CASSQTPGGGKETQYF. The V call is TRBV11-2, the J call TRBJ2-5; 8 bases map to TRBD2. Trimming cost V 5 bases and J 3 bases; bases outside gene matches: 11. The germline gives CDR1 SGHAT, CDR2 FQNNGV. This CDR3 is 16 amino acids long. The complete variable domain, with remaining parts taken from reference TRBV11-2 and TRBJ2-5, reads EAGVAQSPRYKIIEKRQSVAFWCNPISGHATLYWYQQILGQGPKLLIQFQNNGVVDDSQLPKDRFSAERLKGVDSTLKIQPAKLEDSAVYLCASSQTPGGGKETQYFGPGTRLLVL.